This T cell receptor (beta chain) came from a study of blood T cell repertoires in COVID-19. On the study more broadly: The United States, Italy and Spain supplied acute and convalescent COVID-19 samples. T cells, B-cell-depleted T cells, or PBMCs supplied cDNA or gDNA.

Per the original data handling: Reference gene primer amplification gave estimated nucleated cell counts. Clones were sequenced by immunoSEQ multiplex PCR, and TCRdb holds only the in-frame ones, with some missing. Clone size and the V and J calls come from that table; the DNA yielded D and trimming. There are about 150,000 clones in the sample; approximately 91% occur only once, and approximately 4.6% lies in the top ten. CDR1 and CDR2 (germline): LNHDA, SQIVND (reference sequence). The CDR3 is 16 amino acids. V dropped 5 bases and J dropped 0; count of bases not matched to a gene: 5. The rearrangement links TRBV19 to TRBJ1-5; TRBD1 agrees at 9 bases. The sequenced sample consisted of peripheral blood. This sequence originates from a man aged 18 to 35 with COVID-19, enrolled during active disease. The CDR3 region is CASSAGTGRSNQPQHF. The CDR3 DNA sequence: TGTGCCAGTAGTGCCGGGACAGGGCGTAGCAATCAGCCCCAGCATTTT.